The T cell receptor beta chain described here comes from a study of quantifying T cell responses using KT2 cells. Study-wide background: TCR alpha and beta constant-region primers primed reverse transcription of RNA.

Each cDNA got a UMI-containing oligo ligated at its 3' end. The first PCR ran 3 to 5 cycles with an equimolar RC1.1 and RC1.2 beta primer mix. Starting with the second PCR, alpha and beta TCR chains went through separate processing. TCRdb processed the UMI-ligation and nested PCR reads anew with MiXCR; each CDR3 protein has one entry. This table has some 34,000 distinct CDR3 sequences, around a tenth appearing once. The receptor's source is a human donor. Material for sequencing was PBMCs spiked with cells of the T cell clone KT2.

The CDR3 loop is CATSDRGNYEQYF. CDR3 DNA sequence: TGTGCCACCAGTGACAGGGGGAACTACGAGCAGTACTTC. The chain links TRBV24-1 to TRBJ2-7; 7 positions match TRBD1. The CDR3 extends over 13 amino acids. The germline V gene encodes CDR1 KGHDR and CDR2 SFDVKD. The trim removed 4 bases at V and 3 bases at J, leaving 2 bases unmatched.